The 15 T cell receptor beta chains in this list originate from one sample, sequenced in a study of blood T cell repertoires in COVID-19 (dated by TCRdb to 2018 to 2021). The library was prepared using the immunoSEQ multiplex PCR assay. As stored in TCRdb, this immuneACCESS dataset retains in-frame rearrangements with V and J assigned. A fraction of the clones does not appear; measured against another copy, unresolved V genes explain less than half of the discrepancy, and the remainder lacks a known reason. The sample table shows a few hundred thousand clones, and 80% to 85% are seen once. The top ten constitute 15% to 18% of the sample. Sequencing used peripheral blood. These TCRs come from a person aged 65 to 79 with COVID-19, enrolled during active disease.

This clone was seen once. Other DNA sequences of this sample code for an identical CDR3. The genes are TRBV27 and TRBJ2-1, with 7 nucleotides matching TRBD1. The ends lost 6 bases at V and 4 bases at J; junction bases unmatched: 6. Germline V gene data show CDR1 as MNHEY and CDR2 as SMNVEV (reference sequence). The CDR3 spans 14 residues. The CDR3 sequence is CASRAGGTYNEQFF. CDR3 in DNA: TGTGCCAGCAGAGCAGGGGGTACATACAATGAGCAGTTCTTC.

CDR3 nucleotide sequence: TGTGCCAGCAGGGCCACGGGAGGGAACACTGAAGCTTTCTTT. It encodes CASRATGGNTEAFF. The chain carries TRBV2 and TRBJ1-1; D not resolved. With 6 bases removed from V and 1 base from J, the gap between germline ends came to 12 bases. CDR3 length equals 14 residues. Per germline, CDR1 SNHLY and CDR2 FYNNEI. Using reference TRBV2 and TRBJ1-1 for the parts outside the CDR3, the full variable domain is EPEVTQTPSHQVTQMGQEVILRCVPISNHLYFYWYRQILGQKVEFLVSFYNNEISEKSEIFDDQFSVERPDGSNFTLKIRSTKLEDSAMYFCASRATGGNTEAFFGQGTRLTVV.

The chain is built from TRBV7-9 and TRBJ2-7; D may be TRBD2 (5 bases). Per the germline V gene, CDR1 is SEHNR and CDR2 is FQNEAQ (reference sequence). The CDR3 covers 16 residues. Trimming took off 5 bases at V and 3 bases at J, with 20 bases between the two ends. CDR3: CASSHRRGLNFYEQYF. CDR3 DNA: TGTGCCAGCAGCCATAGACGCGGGCTGAACTTCTACGAGCAGTACTTC.

The V and J genes are TRBV7-2 and TRBJ1-5, with 10 bases that match TRBD1. Germline trimming cut 5 bases from V and 6 bases from J; bases unmatched to any gene: 10. The CDR3 consists of 16 residues. Germline V gene lookup returns CDR1 SGHTA and CDR2 FQGNSA. This chain's CDR3 is CASSLLGTGAGQPQHF. The CDR3 region has the DNA TGTGCCAGCAGCCTCCTTGGGACAGGGGCTGGTCAGCCCCAGCATTTT. Combining the CDR3 with reference TRBV7-2 and TRBJ1-5 gives the whole variable domain GAGVSQSPSNKVTEKGKDVELRCDPISGHTALYWYRQSLGQGLEFLIYFQGNSAPDKSGLPSDRFSAERTGGSVSTLTIQRTQQEDSAVYLCASSLLGTGAGQPQHFGDGTRLSIL.

The chain employs TRBV5-5 and TRBJ1-5; 7 bases are shared with TRBD1. The CDR3 is made up of 14 amino acids. The germline V gene has CDR1 SGHKS and CDR2 YYEKEE (reference sequence). Trimming at V came to 2 bases and at J to 6 bases, leaving 5 bases not matched to a gene. The CDR3 sequence: CASSLGDRVQPQHF. In DNA, the CDR3 is TGTGCCAGCAGCTTAGGGGACAGAGTTCAGCCCCAGCATTTT. The full variable domain, rest sourced from reference TRBV5-5 and TRBJ1-5, is DAGVTQSPTHLIKTRGQQVTLRCSPISGHKSVSWYQQVLGQGPQFIFQYYEKEERGRGNFPDRFSARQFPNYSSELNVNALLLGDSALYLCASSLGDRVQPQHFGDGTRLSIL.

V and J are TRBV28 and TRBJ1-2, with a tentative D call TRBD1 (6 bases). The germline CDR1 and CDR2 sequences are MDHEN and SYDVKM. The CDR3 totals 15 residues. The ends were cut back, 5 bases at V and 3 bases at J, with 16 bases in the middle. The CDR3 DNA reads TGTGCCAGCAGTATACCCAGGGGCGTCGACTATGGCTACACCTTC. It yields the protein CASSIPRGVDYGYTF.

The V gene is TRBV5-6, the J gene TRBJ1-3, with 7 bases matching TRBD1. V lost 4 bases, J lost 3 bases, and 7 bases stayed unmatched. The CDR3 has 15 residues. Germline values: CDR1 SGHDT, CDR2 YYEEEE. CDR3 sequence reads: CASSQGQVVGNTIYF. CDR3 nucleotides: TGTGCCAGCAGCCAAGGACAGGTCGTTGGAAACACCATATATTTT. Full variable domain (outside the CDR3, taken from reference TRBV5-6 and TRBJ1-3): DAGVTQSPTHLIKTRGQQVTLRCSPKSGHDTVSWYQQALGQGPQFIFQYYEEEERQRGNFPDRFSGHQFPNYSSELNVNALLLGDSALYLCASSQGQVVGNTIYFGEGSWLTVV.

The J gene is TRBJ1-4, the V gene TRBV10-1; D is unclear. The CDR3 spans 12 residues. Germline loops: CDR1 WNHNN, CDR2 SYGVQD (reference sequence). With 10 bases removed from V and 4 bases from J, the gap between germline ends came to 10 bases. The CDR3 sequence is CATPEVNEKLFF. Here the CDR3 DNA reads TGCGCCACCCCTGAGGTTAATGAAAAACTGTTTTTT.

The genes are TRBV7-9 and TRBJ1-2, with unresolved D. Germline loops: CDR1 SEHNR, CDR2 FQNEAQ (reference sequence). The CDR3 covers 15 residues. V shed 2 bases and J shed 1 base, with 11 bases lying between them. The chain's CDR3 is CASSLITALNYGYTF. The CDR3 DNA reads as TGTGCCAGCAGCTTAATTACAGCCCTTAACTATGGCTACACCTTC.

The rearrangement uses TRBV30 and TRBJ1-6; possibly TRBD1 for D (5 bases). This CDR3 region has 13 residues. Per germline, CDR1 GTSNPN and CDR2 SVGIG (reference sequence). V lost 4 bases and J lost 8, with 12 bases in between. The CDR3 bases are TGTGCCTGGAAGGTCTTAGGGGATTCACCCCTCCACTTT. It codes for CAWKVLGDSPLHF.

The chain combines TRBV15 with TRBJ2-1, with 10 bases matching TRBD2. CDR1 is LNHNV, CDR2 YYDKDF, per germline (reference sequence). The CDR3 contains 14 residues. Trimming at V came to 0 bases and at J to 12 bases, leaving 5 bases not matched to a gene. The CDR3 nucleotides read TGTGCCACCAGCAGAGATTTCGAGCGGGAGGGGCAGTTCTTC. It specifies CATSRDFEREGQFF.

The chain joins TRBV28 to TRBJ1-5; 11 bases align to TRBD1. The CDR3 runs 15 residues. The germline CDR1 and CDR2 sequences are MDHEN and SYDVKM. Unmatched junction bases numbered 4, after V lost 6 bases and J lost 3 bases. In nucleotides, the CDR3 is TGTGCCAGCAGGGACAGGGGGCGCGTCAATCAGCCCCAGCATTTT. It encodes CASRDRGRVNQPQHF.

The chain carries TRBV5-1 and TRBJ1-2; D possibly corresponds to TRBD1 (5 bases). Per the germline V gene, CDR1 is SGHRS and CDR2 is YFSETQ. The CDR3 covers 12 residues. V lost 1 base and J lost 10, with 11 bases in between. The CDR3 reads CASSLTGKFYTF. Written as DNA, the CDR3 is TGCGCCAGCAGCTTGACAGGAAAATTCTACACCTTC.

This rearrangement joins TRBV5-8 to TRBJ2-5; D is unclear. This CDR3 spans 12 amino acids. Germline CDR1 and CDR2: SGHTS and YDEGEE. V shed 0 bases and J shed 3 bases, with 3 bases lying between them. This CDR3 is CASSLVEETQYF. The CDR3 DNA follows: TGTGCCAGCAGCTTGGTAGAAGAGACCCAGTACTTC.

The CDR3 sequence is CASSPVLQGANDGYTF. CDR3 coding DNA: TGTGCCAGCTCACCCGTTCTACAGGGGGCAAACGATGGCTACACCTTC. This chain links TRBV18 with TRBJ1-2; TRBD1 matches 9 bases. Germline CDR1 is KGHSH and CDR2 is LQKENI. The CDR3 is made up of 16 amino acids. V lost 3 bases, J lost 6 bases, and 11 bases stayed unmatched.